The source of this T cell receptor beta chain is a study of blood T cell repertoires in COVID-19 (dated by TCRdb to between 2020 and 2021). In terms of the full investigation: Collaborator samples came from the United States, Italy and Spain and covered acute and convalescent phases of COVID-19. The samples were drawn from two sources: the first 160 participants of the ongoing ImmuneRACE study, and 1,000 to 1,500 subjects contributed by 6 global collaborators. Deeply sampled blood TCRbeta repertoires from subjects exposed to, actively infected with, or recovered from COVID-19 were included in the dataset. HLA class I and class II types, where available, came from metadata supplied by the sample provider rather than from assay-based typing. The sample metadata nearly always contained a de-identified subject ID, COVID-19 status, age in years and sex. The repertoires were released in a freely available public database meant as a resource for research on the immune response to SARS-CoV-2. The prospective study material was composed of cDNA or gDNA derived from T cells, B-cell-depleted T cells, or PBMCs. Findings and caveats that apply to the study as a whole: How much clinical and demographic metadata was included differed by source and by participant, and the metadata was provided uncurated.

After removal of 3 bases from V and 7 bases from J, the junction retains 3 bases not matched to a gene. Including the terminal cysteine and phenylalanine, the CDR3 comprises 13 residues. The read is trimmed to its CDR3 DNA, 39 bases read in frame from base 1. The germline V gene (reference sequence) sets CDR1 to MNHEY and CDR2 to SMNVEV. The immunoSEQ Assay, a bias-controlled multiplex PCR, was used to amplify TCRbeta CDR3 regions from genomic DNA. As for the original processing: The number of nucleated cells in each sample was estimated from the amplification of reference gene primers within the assay. Sequence reads were collapsed and filtered to measure the absolute abundance of every unique TCRbeta CDR3 rearrangement. For each sample, productive Simpson clonality was calculated by taking the square root of Simpson's diversity index across productive rearrangements. Held by TCRdb, this immuneACCESS table contains in-frame sequences only and omits some clones. Under half of the omission traces to an unresolved V gene where checked; the cause of the rest is unknown. V and J calls and clone size are given by that table; D and trimming were obtained from the DNA. The sample table contains a few hundred thousand clones; only one count was recorded for around 90% of them. The top ten hold about 2% of the sample.

As for this clone: The target of this receptor is not known. No base quality values were provided; no much bigger clone lies one nucleotide off.

The collaborating institutions used their own protocols to collect whole blood in K2EDTA tubes. For TCRbeta analysis, collaborators shipped samples as frozen whole blood, isolated PBMCs, or DNA extracted from either of those sample types. The rearranged segments are TRBV27 and TRBJ2-7; 10 middle bases align to TRBD2. Source material: peripheral blood. This receptor was taken from a young man with active or convalescent COVID-19. The CDR3 here reads CASSFTSGEEQYF. The nucleotide sequence reads as follows: TGTGCCAGCAGTTTTACTAGCGGGGAGGAGCAGTACTTC.